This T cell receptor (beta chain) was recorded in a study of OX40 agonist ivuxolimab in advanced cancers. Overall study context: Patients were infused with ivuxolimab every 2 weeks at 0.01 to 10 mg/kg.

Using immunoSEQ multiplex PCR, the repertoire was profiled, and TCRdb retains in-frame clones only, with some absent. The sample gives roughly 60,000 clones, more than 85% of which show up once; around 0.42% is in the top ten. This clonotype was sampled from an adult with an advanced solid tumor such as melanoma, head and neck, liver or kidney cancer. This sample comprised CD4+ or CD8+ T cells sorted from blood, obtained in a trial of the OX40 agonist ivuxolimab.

The CDR3 protein is CASSLTDKDSYEQYF. The CDR3, as DNA: TGTGCCAGCAGCCTTACAGATAAGGACTCCTACGAGCAGTACTTC. The chain joins TRBV7-2 to TRBJ2-7; no firm D call. Trimming took off 5 bases at V and 0 bases at J, with 14 bases between the two ends. This CDR3 spans 15 amino acids. Germline V gene sequence: CDR1 SGHTA, CDR2 FQGNSA.